This is a list of T cell receptor beta chains from one sample in a study of Ad26.COV2.S vaccination and SARS-CoV-2 variants. Profiling relied on immunoSEQ multiplex PCR, and the TCRdb table lists in-frame clones only, not all of them. The sample has about 370,000 clones; approximately 89% are singletons. The sample in question was peripheral blood, obtained in a trial of Ad26.COV2.S vaccine versus placebo. Every receptor here comes from a person between 18 and 60 years old who received the Ad26.COV2.S COVID-19 vaccine or a placebo. The CDR3 runs from the conserved cysteine through the conserved F or W. A D gene is named only where the DNA matches it firmly. Expanded clones get a size class; other rows say once, few or many, or leave the size out.

clone size,V gene,J gene,D gene,CDR3 DNA,CDR3 protein
.,TRBV9,TRBJ2-7,TRBD1,TGTGCCAGCAGCGTAGCTGGGGCAGGGGGCCCCTACGAGCAGTACTTC,CASSVAGAGGPYEQYF
.,TRBV7-7,TRBJ2-1,TRBD2,TGTGCTAGCAGCCCGGGGGGTGGTCCGTATGAGCAGTTCTTC,CASSPGGGPYEQFF
.,TRBV19,TRBJ2-6,TRBD1,TGTGCCAGTAGTACGGACAGGCAGCCCAGGAGGGCCAACGTCCTGACTTTC,CASSTDRQPRRANVLTF
.,TRBV16,TRBJ2-1,.,TGTGCCAGCAGCCAACTTTGGTCACTAGTTTCTCGAGAGCAGTTCTTC,CASSQLWSLVSREQFF
.,TRBV15,TRBJ1-2,.,TGTGCCACCAGCAGAGATCATAAGGGCTACACCTTC,CATSRDHKGYTF
.,TRBV10-2,TRBJ1-3,.,TGCGCCAGCACCGTGGGGGGCAGCCACCTGGGAAACACCATATATTTT,CASTVGGSHLGNTIYF
.,TRBV5-6,TRBJ2-7,.,TGTGCCAGCAGCCTTCGTCGGGGCGGGAATCCTACCTACGAGCAGTACTTC,CASSLRRGGNPTYEQYF
.,TRBV14,TRBJ1-2,.,TGTGCCAGCAGCCAAGTCATAGCCGGGACGGCTAACTATGGCTACACCTTC,CASSQVIAGTANYGYTF
few,TRBV6-5,TRBJ1-5,.,TGTGCCAGCAGTTACTCAAGCGGTCAGCCCCAGCATTTT,CASSYSSGQPQHF
.,TRBV27,TRBJ2-7,TRBD2,TGTGCCAGCAGTTCGACTAGCGGGAGCTACGAGCAGTACTTC,CASSSTSGSYEQYF
once,TRBV28,TRBJ2-5,.,TGTGCCAGCAGTTTTGGGCCGGGACGGAAGACCCAGTACTTC,CASSFGPGRKTQYF
.,TRBV7-8,TRBJ2-7,TRBD2,TGTGCCAGCAGAGGAGTAGCGGGCCAGACCCCCCACGAGCAGTACTTC,CASRGVAGQTPHEQYF
.,TRBV20-1,TRBJ2-3,.,TGCAGTTCTAGTTTGCGGAAGGGGAGCACAGATACGCAGTATTTT,CSSSLRKGSTDTQYF
once,TRBV5-1,TRBJ2-3,.,TGCGCCAGCAGCTTGGGGGGGAGATCTAGCACAGATACGCAGTATTTT,CASSLGGRSSTDTQYF
.,TRBV7-2,TRBJ2-7,TRBD2,TGTGCCAGCAGAGACCCGGGACTAGCGGGAGTAGGGTCCTACGAGCAGTACTTC,CASRDPGLAGVGSYEQYF
once,TRBV4-2,TRBJ2-1,TRBD2,TGTGCCAGCAGCCAAGATGGGTCGGGAGGGCCTGGTGAGCAGTTCTTC,CASSQDGSGGPGEQFF
.,TRBV28,TRBJ1-2,.,TGTGCCAGCAGTTTGGGGAGGGGGAGGGACGGCTACACCTTC,CASSLGRGRDGYTF
few,TRBV10-3,TRBJ2-2,.,TGTGCCATCAGTGACTCCCCGGGCAGGGCGAACACCGGGGAGCTGTTTTTT,CAISDSPGRANTGELFF
.,TRBV5-6,TRBJ1-6,.,TGTGCCAGCAGCTTGCGGGACCGCTATAATTCACCCCTCCACTTT,CASSLRDRYNSPLHF
.,TRBV5-4,TRBJ2-7,TRBD2,TGTGCCAGCAGCGAGGGACTAGCGGGAACATCCACGGGGGAGCAGTACTTC,CASSEGLAGTSTGEQYF
.,TRBV28,TRBJ2-2,TRBD2,TGTGCCAGCAGTGATAGCGGGACGGCAACCGGGGAGCTGTTTTTT,CASSDSGTATGELFF
once,TRBV24-1,TRBJ2-7,TRBD1,TGTGCCACCAGTGACCCCGGGACAGCCTACGAGCAGTACTTC,CATSDPGTAYEQYF
.,TRBV29-1,TRBJ2-5,TRBD2,TGCAGCGCTAATAGCGGGAGGGCCGGGGAGACCCAGTACTTC,CSANSGRAGETQYF
.,TRBV5-1,TRBJ1-4,.,TGCGCCAGCAGCTTAGTAGGATGGGGTAAAAATGAAAAACTGTTTTTT,CASSLVGWGKNEKLFF
.,TRBV6-5,TRBJ2-5,.,TGTGCCAGCTGGGCAGGGGAGACCCAGTACTTC,CASWAGETQYF
.,TRBV5-1,TRBJ1-1,TRBD1,TGCGCCAGCAGCAACCGACAGGGGAAAACTGAAGCTTTCTTT,CASSNRQGKTEAFF
.,TRBV28,TRBJ2-7,.,TGTGCCAGCAGTCCTTTAACTCATCTAGGGGAGTACTTC,CASSPLTHLGEYF
.,TRBV11-2,TRBJ1-1,.,TGTGCCAGCAGCTGGAGTAGGAACACTGAAGCTTTCTTT,CASSWSRNTEAFF
few,TRBV6-5,TRBJ2-7,TRBD2,TGTGCCAGTACAAATAGCGGGGGGAGCTCCTACGAGCAGTACTTC,CASTNSGGSSYEQYF
.,TRBV7-8,TRBJ2-7,TRBD2,TGTGCCAGCAGCTCCCCTAGCGGGAGAGGCTACGAGCAGTACTTC,CASSSPSGRGYEQYF
.,TRBV7-9,TRBJ2-5,TRBD2,TGTGCCAGCAGCTTAGGCGGGAGCCAAGAGACCCAGTACTTC,CASSLGGSQETQYF
.,TRBV2,TRBJ1-2,TRBD1,TGTGCCAGCATTTGGACAGGGGGTGGCTACACCTTC,CASIWTGGGYTF
.,TRBV29-1,TRBJ2-5,.,TGCAGCGTCAATCCAGGGGAAGAGACCCAGTACTTC,CSVNPGEETQYF
.,TRBV9,TRBJ2-5,TRBD2,TGTGCCAGCAGCCTCCGACTAGCGGGAGGACAAGAGACCCAGTACTTC,CASSLRLAGGQETQYF
.,TRBV10-3,TRBJ2-1,TRBD2,TGTGCCATCAGTGGCACTAGCGAATCGACGAATGAGCAGTTCTTC,CAISGTSESTNEQFF
.,TRBV10-3,TRBJ2-1,TRBD2,TGTGCCATCAGTGGGGGACTAGCGGGAGGGAATGAGCAGTTCTTC,CAISGGLAGGNEQFF
.,TRBV21-1,TRBJ1-2,.,TGTGCCAGCAGCAATCCCCACAACAGGGGTCGGAAAATCCGCTACACCTTC,CASSNPHNRGRKIRYTF
.,TRBV30,TRBJ2-2,.,TGTGCCTGGGGCCCGAACACCGGGGAGCTGTTTTTT,CAWGPNTGELFF
.,TRBV9,TRBJ2-1,TRBD2,TGTGCCAGCAGCGTGGCAGCGGGGCAGGTGGGTTACAATGAGCAGTTCTTC,CASSVAAGQVGYNEQFF
.,TRBV7-3,TRBJ2-1,TRBD1,TGTGCCAGCAGTTTGGGACAGTACAATGAGCAGTTCTTC,CASSLGQYNEQFF
.,TRBV5-1,TRBJ2-2,.,TGCGCCAGCAGCTTGGTAGGCCACGCGAACACCGGGGAGCTGTTTTTT,CASSLVGHANTGELFF
.,TRBV5-6,TRBJ2-7,.,TGTGCCAGCAGCAGTTTGGGAAACATGGGGGGTAGGGAGCAGTACTTC,CASSSLGNMGGREQYF
.,TRBV3-1/TRBV3-2,TRBJ1-3,.,TGTGCCAGCAGCCTCGGGTACTCGAGTGGAAACACCATATATTTT,CASSLGYSSGNTIYF
.,TRBV6-5,TRBJ2-7,.,TGTGCCAGCAGAATTTCGTTAGGATACGAGCAGTACTTC,CASRISLGYEQYF
.,TRBV12-3/TRBV12-4,TRBJ1-2,.,TGTGCCAGCAGTTTAGACGTACGTGGCTACACCTTC,CASSLDVRGYTF
.,TRBV18,TRBJ2-1,.,TGTGCCAGCTCACCGAATAGACTGGGCAATGAGCAGTTCTTC,CASSPNRLGNEQFF
once,TRBV2,TRBJ2-1,TRBD2,TGTGCCAGCCACCGGACTAGCGGAGGAGAGCAGTTCTTC,CASHRTSGGEQFF
.,TRBV19,TRBJ2-7,.,TGTGCCAGTAGTATAGATTTCTTAGGGTCCTACGAGCAGTACTTC,CASSIDFLGSYEQYF
.,TRBV29-1,TRBJ1-1,TRBD1,TGCAGCGTCGTCGGACAGGGAAGGAACACTGAAGCTTTCTTT,CSVVGQGRNTEAFF
.,TRBV6-1,TRBJ2-5,TRBD1,TGTGCCAGCAGTGAAGGAGTGGACAGGGTAAAGACCCAGTACTTC,CASSEGVDRVKTQYF
.,TRBV6-5,TRBJ1-2,TRBD1,TGTGCCAGCACTCCACAGGGGAACTATGGCTACACCTTC,CASTPQGNYGYTF
once,TRBV29-1,TRBJ2-7,TRBD1,TGCAGCGTGGCGGTGGGACAGGGATGGGAGCAGTACTTC,CSVAVGQGWEQYF
once,TRBV19,TRBJ2-4,.,TGTGCCAGTAGTACCCCCCGACAGGGACTAGCCAAAAACATTCAGTACTTC,CASSTPRQGLAKNIQYF
.,TRBV29-1,TRBJ1-3,.,TGCAGCGTTGACGACGGTGGAAACACCATATATTTT,CSVDDGGNTIYF
.,TRBV6-1,TRBJ1-5,.,TGTGCCAGCAGTGACAGAAGTGCTAACAATCAGCCCCAGCATTTT,CASSDRSANNQPQHF
.,TRBV5-4,TRBJ2-7,TRBD2,TGTGCCAGCAGCTTGGAAAGCGGGGGCCCCTACGAGCAGTACTTC,CASSLESGGPYEQYF
.,TRBV5-4,TRBJ1-2,.,TGTGCCAGCAGCTTGAGTGCGACCGGCGGCTACACCTTC,CASSLSATGGYTF
once,TRBV6-5,TRBJ2-2,.,TGTGCCAGTCGCAGGGGCACCGGGGAGCTGTTTTTT,CASRRGTGELFF
.,TRBV2,TRBJ2-3,TRBD2,TGTGCCAGCAGGGGACTAGCGGGAGCAGATACGCAGTATTTT,CASRGLAGADTQYF